The next 14 T cell receptor beta chains were all read from a single sample in a study of PD-1 blockade in mismatch repair-deficient tumors. TCRdb keeps only in-frame clones here, not all; method: immunoSEQ multiplex PCR. The repertoire consists of under 150,000 clones, with about nine tenths occurring once and the leading ten covering approximately 10%. This sample comprised peripheral blood, obtained approximately 72 weeks after starting pembrolizumab. These receptors were obtained from an adult with mismatch repair-deficient cancer.

V usage is TRBV13 and J usage is TRBJ1-1; 8 bases are a match to TRBD1. Germline V gene lookup returns CDR1 PRHDT and CDR2 FYEKMQ (reference sequence). V gave up 0 bases and J gave up 4 bases; unmatched junction bases: 7. CDR3 size: 16 residues. The CDR3 sequence: CASSLGIYRGTTEAFF. The CDR3 region has the DNA TGTGCCAGCAGCTTAGGAATCTACAGGGGGACCACTGAAGCTTTCTTT.

The genes are TRBV5-1 and TRBJ2-1; 10 bases are a match to TRBD2. J lost 6 bases, V lost 4 bases, and 10 bases had no gene match. Per the germline V gene, CDR1 is SGHRS and CDR2 is YFSETQ. CDR3 length: 16 amino acids. The CDR3 DNA sequence: TGCGCCAGCAGCCTGGGGACTAGCGTGGGGGGCAATGAGCAGTTCTTC. Protein product: CASSLGTSVGGNEQFF.

This chain links TRBV10-3 with TRBJ2-1; D is uncertain. V was cut by 3 bases and J by 10 bases, with 16 bases left in between. CDR1 is ENHRY and CDR2 is SYGVKD in the germline V gene. This CDR3 is built from 14 residues. CDR3 region: CAISDRWLAEEQFF. The CDR3 DNA reads as TGTGCCATCAGTGATAGGTGGTTGGCAGAAGAGCAGTTCTTC.

The J gene is TRBJ2-5, the V gene TRBV19, with 13 bases aligning to TRBD2. This CDR3 contains 18 residues. Germline V gene sequence: CDR1 LNHDA, CDR2 SQIVND (reference sequence). J gave up 0 bases and V 4 bases, and 8 bases lay outside the gene matches. The CDR3 DNA reads TGTGCCAGTAGTACGGGACTAGCGGGGTCGGTCCACCAAGAGACCCAGTACTTC. Amino acids: CASSTGLAGSVHQETQYF.

The chain recombines TRBV6-4 with TRBJ2-7; 8 nucleotides align to TRBD2. Per germline, CDR1 MRHNA and CDR2 SNTAGT. CDR3 length: 18 residues. The trim removed 4 bases at V and 0 bases at J, leaving 14 bases unmatched. In DNA, the CDR3 is TGTGCCAGCAGTGTTCCTTCCCCGACTAGCGAGAGCTCCTACGAGCAGTACTTC. This encodes CASSVPSPTSESSYEQYF.

This clone was found once. This sequence joins TRBV7-9 and TRBJ2-7; D gene ambiguous. V was trimmed by 5 bases and J by 0 bases, leaving 14 bases between them. Germline-derived CDR1 and CDR2 are SEHNR and FQNEAQ (reference sequence). The CDR3 contains 15 residues. The chain's CDR3 is CASSLGPRSSYEQYF. CDR3 nucleotides: TGTGCCAGCAGCCTAGGACCCCGGAGCTCCTACGAGCAGTACTTC.

V and J are TRBV5-8 and TRBJ2-7; no firm D call. Germline-derived CDR1 and CDR2 are SGHTS and YDEGEE. The V gene lost 0 bases and the J gene lost 4 bases, with 17 bases spanning the gap. This CDR3 is built from 16 residues. CDR3 bases: TGTGCCAGCAGCTTGGCCGGAGTCAGCCCAAGTTACGAGCAGTACTTC. Protein product: CASSLAGVSPSYEQYF.

The rearrangement uses TRBV9 and TRBJ2-2; 16 bases align to TRBD2. The ends lost 4 bases at V and 4 bases at J; junction bases unmatched: 13. The germline gives CDR1 SGDLS, CDR2 YYNGEE. The CDR3 is made up of 20 amino acids. The CDR3 sequence: CASSSRYKGLAGGGTGELFF. CDR3 bases: TGTGCCAGCAGCTCCCGATACAAGGGACTAGCGGGAGGGGGCACCGGGGAGCTGTTTTTT.

A word on this clone: No DNA is shown, since the ends of the CDR3 on it are uncertain; the CDR3 is the one TCRdb lists. The chain recombines TRBV7-6 with TRBJ2-7. The CDR3 region is 19 residues in length, termini included. The V gene's germline CDR1 is SGHVS and CDR2 FNYEAQ. CDR3 amino acids: CASSLSSVGPGLTPYEQYF.

This clone was counted a few times. The V and J genes are TRBV6-1 and TRBJ2-7; 7 bases map to TRBD1. This CDR3 spans 12 amino acids. Germline trimming cut 7 bases from V and 3 bases from J; bases unmatched to any gene: 3. From germline, CDR1 is MNHNS and CDR2 SASEGT. Here the CDR3 DNA reads TGTGCCAGCACCGGACAGGACTACGAGCAGTACTTC. It translates to CASTGQDYEQYF.

This clone has a single count. The CDR3: CASSLDPRTDTDTQYF. The CDR3 region has the DNA TGTGCCAGCAGTTTGGACCCGAGGACAGACACAGATACGCAGTATTTT. The chain carries TRBV28 and TRBJ2-3; TRBD1 might be the D (6 bases). Germline V gene lookup returns CDR1 MDHEN and CDR2 SYDVKM. CDR3 length: 16 residues. The ends were cut back, 3 bases at V and 2 bases at J, with 15 bases in the middle.

The chain employs TRBV27 and TRBJ2-7; D is ambiguous. Germline V gives CDR1 MNHEY, CDR2 SMNVEV (reference sequence). This CDR3 has 11 residues. V was cut by 8 bases and J by 3 bases, with 8 bases left in between. This CDR3 reads CASGLNYEQYF. The CDR3 DNA sequence: TGTGCCAGCGGTCTTAACTACGAGCAGTACTTC.

The rearrangement links TRBV27 to TRBJ2-3; D possibly corresponds to TRBD2 (6 bases). CDR1 is MNHEY, CDR2 SMNVEV, per germline (reference sequence). Trimming pared 6 bases from V and 3 bases from J, leaving 10 bases between. The CDR3 is 13 residues long. CDR3 DNA sequence: TGTGCCAGCAGGTCGAGCGGGACAGATACGCAGTATTTT. Its translation: CASRSSGTDTQYF.

This clone was recorded once. This sequence joins TRBV18 and TRBJ2-7, with TRBD1 matching 7 bases. CDR3 length: 14 amino acids. Unmatched junction bases numbered 4, after V lost 2 bases and J lost 3 bases. Germline CDR1 reads KGHSH; CDR2 reads LQKENI. The CDR3 DNA reads as TGTGCCAGCTCACCATCTGCAGGGGGCTACGAGCAGTACTTC. Its translation is CASSPSAGGYEQYF.